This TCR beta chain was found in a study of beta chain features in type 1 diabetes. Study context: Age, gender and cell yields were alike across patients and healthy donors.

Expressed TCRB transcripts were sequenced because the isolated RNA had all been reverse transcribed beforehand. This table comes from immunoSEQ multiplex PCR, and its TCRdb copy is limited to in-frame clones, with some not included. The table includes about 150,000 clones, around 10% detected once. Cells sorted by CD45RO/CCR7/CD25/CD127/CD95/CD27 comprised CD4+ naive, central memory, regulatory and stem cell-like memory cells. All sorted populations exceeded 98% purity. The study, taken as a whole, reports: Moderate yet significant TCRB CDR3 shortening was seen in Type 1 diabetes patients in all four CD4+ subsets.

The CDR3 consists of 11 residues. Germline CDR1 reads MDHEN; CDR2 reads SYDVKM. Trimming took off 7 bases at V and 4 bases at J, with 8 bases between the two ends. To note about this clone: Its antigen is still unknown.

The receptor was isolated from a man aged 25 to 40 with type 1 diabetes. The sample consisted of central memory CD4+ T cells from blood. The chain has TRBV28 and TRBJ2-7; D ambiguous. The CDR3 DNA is TGTGCCAGCACATCAGATTACGAGCAGTACTTC. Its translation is CASTSDYEQYF.